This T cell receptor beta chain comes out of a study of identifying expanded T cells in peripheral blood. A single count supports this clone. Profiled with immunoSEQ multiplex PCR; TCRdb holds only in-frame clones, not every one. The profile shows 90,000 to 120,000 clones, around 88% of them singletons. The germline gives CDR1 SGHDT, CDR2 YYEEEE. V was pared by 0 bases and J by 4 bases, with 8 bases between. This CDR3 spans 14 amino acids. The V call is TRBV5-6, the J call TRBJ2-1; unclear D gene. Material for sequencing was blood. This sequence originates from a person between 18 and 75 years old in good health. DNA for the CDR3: TGTGCCAGCAGCTTGGGGTCAAGGTACAATGAGCAGTTCTTC. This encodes CASSLGSRYNEQFF.